Given below is one T cell receptor (beta chain) in context. Antigen specificity is unknown. Looked up from germline, CDR1 is SGDLS and CDR2 is YYNGEE. The length of the CDR3 is 17 residues. V shed 1 base and J 5 bases; nucleotides not matched to a gene: 14. The data are from a study of T cell repertoires in cytomegalovirus infection. Study details: Shared public TCR beta signatures pointed to both CMV infection and a matching HLA type. The study's findings and limits: Identification of carriers of CMV plus the relevant HLA was achieved through cumulative public TCR beta family frequency. Ex vivo responses were dominated by HLA-C-restricted CMV-specific TCR beta clonotypes.

TCRdb used MiXCR to reprocess the reads, holding one entry per CDR3 protein. The sample lists almost 550,000 distinct CDR3 sequences; 16% were seen once. The chain employs TRBV9 and TRBJ1-2, with 7 positions matching TRBD1. This sequence originates from a human donor in good health (CMV status not recorded). Some clones in this sample may be carry-over from other donors' samples. The source material was CD8+ T cells from PBMCs. As DNA, the CDR3 is TGTGCCAGCAGCGTAAATAGTCTACAGGGGCAGGGATATGGCTACACCTTC. Its protein is CASSVNSLQGQGYGYTF.